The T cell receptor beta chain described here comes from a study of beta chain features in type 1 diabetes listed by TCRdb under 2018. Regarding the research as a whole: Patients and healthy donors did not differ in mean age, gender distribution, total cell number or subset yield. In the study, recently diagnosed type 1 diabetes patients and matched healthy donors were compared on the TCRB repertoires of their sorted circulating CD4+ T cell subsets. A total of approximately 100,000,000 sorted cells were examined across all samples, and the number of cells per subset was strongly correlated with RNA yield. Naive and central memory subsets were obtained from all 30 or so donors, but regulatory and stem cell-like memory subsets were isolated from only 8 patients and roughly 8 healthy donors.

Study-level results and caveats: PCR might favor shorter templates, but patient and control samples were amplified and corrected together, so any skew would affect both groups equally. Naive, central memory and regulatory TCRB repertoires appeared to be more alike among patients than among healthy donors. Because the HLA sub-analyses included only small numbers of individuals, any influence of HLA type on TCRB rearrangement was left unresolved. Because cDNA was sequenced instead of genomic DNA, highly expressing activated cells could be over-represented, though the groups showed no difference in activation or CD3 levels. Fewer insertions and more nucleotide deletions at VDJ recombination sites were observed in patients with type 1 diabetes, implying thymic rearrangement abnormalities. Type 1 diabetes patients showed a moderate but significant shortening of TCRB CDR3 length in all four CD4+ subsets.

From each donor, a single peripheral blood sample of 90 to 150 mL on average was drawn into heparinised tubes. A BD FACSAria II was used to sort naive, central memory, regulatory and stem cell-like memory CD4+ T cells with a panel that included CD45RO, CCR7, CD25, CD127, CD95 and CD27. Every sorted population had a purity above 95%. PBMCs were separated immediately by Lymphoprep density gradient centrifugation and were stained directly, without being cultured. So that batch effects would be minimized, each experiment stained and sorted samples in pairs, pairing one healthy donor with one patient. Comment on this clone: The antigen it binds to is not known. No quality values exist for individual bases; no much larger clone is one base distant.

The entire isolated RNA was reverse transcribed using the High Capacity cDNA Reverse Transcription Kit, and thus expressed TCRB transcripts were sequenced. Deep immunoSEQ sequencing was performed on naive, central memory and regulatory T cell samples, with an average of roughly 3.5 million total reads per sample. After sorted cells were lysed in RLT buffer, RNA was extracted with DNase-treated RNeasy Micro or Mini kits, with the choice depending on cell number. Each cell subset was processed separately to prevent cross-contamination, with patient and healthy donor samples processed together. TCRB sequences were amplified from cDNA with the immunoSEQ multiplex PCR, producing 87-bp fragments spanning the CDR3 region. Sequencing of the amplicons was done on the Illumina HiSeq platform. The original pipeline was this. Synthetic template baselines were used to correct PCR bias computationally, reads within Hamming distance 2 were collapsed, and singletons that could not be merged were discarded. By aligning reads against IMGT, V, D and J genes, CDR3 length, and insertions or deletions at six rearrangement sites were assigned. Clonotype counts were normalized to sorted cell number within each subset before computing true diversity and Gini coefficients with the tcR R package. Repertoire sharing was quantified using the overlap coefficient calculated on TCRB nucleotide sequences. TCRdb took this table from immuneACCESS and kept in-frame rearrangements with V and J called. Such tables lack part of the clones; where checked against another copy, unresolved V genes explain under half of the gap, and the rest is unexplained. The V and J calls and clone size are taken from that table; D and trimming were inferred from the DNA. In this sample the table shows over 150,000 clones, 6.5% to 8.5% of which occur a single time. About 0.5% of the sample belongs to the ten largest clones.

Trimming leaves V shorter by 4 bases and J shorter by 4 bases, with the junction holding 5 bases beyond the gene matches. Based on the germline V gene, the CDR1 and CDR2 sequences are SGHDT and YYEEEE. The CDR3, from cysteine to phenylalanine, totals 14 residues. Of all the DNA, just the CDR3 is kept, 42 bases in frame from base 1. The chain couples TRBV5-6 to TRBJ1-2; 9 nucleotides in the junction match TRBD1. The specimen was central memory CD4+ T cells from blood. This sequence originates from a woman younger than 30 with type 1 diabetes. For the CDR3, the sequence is CASSPGTGIYGYTF. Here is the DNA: TGTGCCAGCAGCCCGGGGACAGGGATCTATGGCTACACCTTC.